One sample yielded the 18 T cell receptor beta chains listed below, sequenced in a study of T cell clonality in common variable immunodeficiency. Some clones are missing from TCRdb's copy, which holds only in-frame ones; the method was immunoSEQ multiplex PCR. The sample contains around 40,000 clones, none of them singletons. The sample comprised peripheral blood mononuclear cells. The origin of the receptors is a person aged 18-70 years in good health.

This clone was observed at least ten times. The read gets to within 3 residues of the CDR3 end, and the germline J gene fills in the rest. The V gene is TRBV7-2, the J gene TRBJ1-5, with D uncertain. Per germline, CDR1 SGHTA and CDR2 FQGNSA. The CDR3 extends over 15 amino acids. V gave up 5 bases and J gave up 0 bases, with 11 bases separating them. CDR3 DNA, as far as it was read: TGTGCCAGCAGCGTCGACTGGAATAGCAATCAGCCC. Translating gives CASSVDWNSNQP. The whole CDR3 reads CASSVDWNSNQPQHF.

This clone was picked up a small number of times. From the germline J gene comes the end of the CDR3, since the read stops 3 residues before it. V usage is TRBV7-2 and J usage is TRBJ1-5; no clear D gene. V was cut by 5 bases and J by 4 bases, with 9 bases left in between. Per germline, CDR1 SGHTA and CDR2 FQGNSA. The CDR3 is made up of 13 amino acids. The sequenced CDR3 bases are TGTGCCAGCAGCCCCTCAGGAAATCAGCCC. It encodes CASSPSGNQP. The complete CDR3 reads CASSPSGNQPQHF.

This clone was seen ten or more times. The read ends 3 residues shy of where the CDR3 ends; the end is completed using the germline J gene. The V and J genes are TRBV20-1 and TRBJ1-1; D is possibly TRBD1 (5 bases). The CDR3 sequence is 15 residues long. From germline, CDR1 is DFQATT and CDR2 SNEGSKA (reference sequence). The CDR3 reads CSARSPVGLVVGAFF. The CDR3 DNA, read in part, is TGCAGTGCTAGGAGCCCCGTGGGACTCGTTGTAGGA.

This clone occurred many times. The read is 3 residues too short to cover the CDR3 end, so that end is filled in from the germline J gene. The gene calls are TRBV10-1 and TRBJ2-5; TRBD2 matches at 7 bases. The junction had 6 bases not matched to a gene; V was cut back by 3 bases and J by 5 bases. The CDR3 has 14 amino acids. Germline CDR1 WNHNN, CDR2 SYGVQD (reference sequence). Here the CDR3 reads CASSEGRELETQYF. CDR3 bases read: TGCGCCAGCAGTGAAGGGCGGGAGCTGGAGACC.

This clone was recorded many times. Read data end 3 residues before the CDR3 end; the end is taken from the germline J gene. V gene TRBV20-1 combines with J gene TRBJ1-1; D possibly corresponds to TRBD1 (5 bases). The CDR3 contains 15 residues. Between the trimmed V and J ends, which lost 1 base and 0 bases, there was a span of 12 bases. The germline gives CDR1 DFQATT, CDR2 SNEGSKA (reference sequence). CDR3 residues: CSARVFPGMNTEAFF. CDR3 DNA, as far as it was read: TGCAGTGCTAGAGTCTTCCCAGGGATGAACACTGAA.

Note on this clone: The missing CDR3 end, 3 residues past where the read stops, is filled in from the germline J gene. V gene TRBV19 combines with J gene TRBJ1-1; D remains ambiguous. The germline gives CDR1 LNHDA, CDR2 SQIVND (reference sequence). CDR3 length equals 12 residues. The CDR3 is CASSIGQLEAFF. Incomplete CDR3 DNA: TGTGCCAGTAGTATAGGCCAGTTGGAA.

This clone was counted many times. The CDR3 is cut off 3 residues early in the read; its end comes from the germline J gene. The J gene is TRBJ2-2, the V gene TRBV2; 14 bases fit TRBD2. The CDR3 is 18 residues long. V shed 6 bases, J shed 2 bases, and the junction held 8 bases outside the gene matches. Germline lookup yields CDR1 SNHLY and CDR2 FYNNEI. This CDR3 reads CASRGRLAGGPNTGELFF. The sequenced part of the CDR3 DNA is TGTGCCAGCAGGGGGAGACTAGCGGGAGGGCCAAACACCGGGGAG. The full variable domain, in which reference TRBV2 and TRBJ2-2 provide the parts outside the CDR3, is EPEVTQTPSHQVTQMGQEVILRCVPISNHLYFYWYRQILGQKVEFLVSFYNNEISEKSEIFDDQFSVERPDGSNFTLKIRSTKLEDSAMYFCASRGRLAGGPNTGELFFGEGSRLTVL.

This clone was seen repeatedly, ten times or more. The read stops 3 residues short of the end of the CDR3; the missing end is completed from the germline J gene. The V gene is TRBV7-8, the J gene TRBJ2-7; TRBD2 matches at 7 bases. The CDR3 is made up of 16 amino acids. The V and J ends lost 1 base and 0 bases, in that order; junction bases with no gene match: 6. CDR1 and CDR2 from the germline V gene are SGHVS and FQNEAQ. The sequenced part of the CDR3 DNA is TGTGCCAGCAGCTTAGTTGGGGGGGGGAGCTCCTACGAG. Its translation is CASSLVGGGSSYE. The CDR3, in full, reads CASSLVGGGSSYEQYF.

This clone was recorded many times. The read ends 3 residues before the CDR3 terminus; that terminus is restored from the germline J gene. V gene TRBV20-1 combines with J gene TRBJ2-2; D ambiguous. The germline V gene encodes CDR1 DFQATT and CDR2 SNEGSKA (reference sequence). Trimming took 3 bases from V and 2 from J, leaving 10 bases between them. CDR3 length: 14 residues. Incomplete CDR3 DNA: TGCAGTGCTAGCTCGCCAGGAAACACCGGGGAG. This codes for CSASSPGNTGE. In full, the CDR3 is CSASSPGNTGELFF.

This clone was seen many times. This CDR3 is CASSPGTIDTQYF. The sequenced part of the CDR3 DNA is TGTGCCAGCAGCCCAGGGACTATAGATACG. The chain is built from TRBV11-2 and TRBJ2-3; 7 bases are a match to TRBD2. The read terminates 3 residues before the CDR3 end, so the remaining end is supplied by the germline J gene. Germline CDR1 is SGHAT and CDR2 is FQNNGV. This CDR3 has 13 residues. Germline trimming cut 5 bases from V and 5 bases from J; bases unmatched to any gene: 4.

This clone appeared many times. The read ends 3 residues early relative to the CDR3; the germline J gene fills the gap. This chain links TRBV20-1 with TRBJ2-2; 13 nucleotides agree with TRBD2. The CDR3 is 15 amino acids. In germline, CDR1 is DFQATT, CDR2 SNEGSKA (reference sequence). With 5 bases clipped from V and 6 bases from J, the junction kept 6 bases outside the gene matches. CDR3 DNA (partial): TGCAGTGCTCTCGGACTAGCGGGAGACCCCGGGGAG. Amino acid sequence: CSALGLAGDPGE. The full CDR3 reads CSALGLAGDPGELFF.

This clone was seen ten or more times. The read finishes 3 residues shy of the CDR3 end, and the germline J gene is used to complete it. The rearrangement links TRBV12-3 or TRBV12-4 to TRBJ1-1, with D possibly TRBD1 on 5 matching bases. The V gene lost 6 bases and the J gene lost 4 bases, with 15 bases spanning the gap. The CDR3 has 14 amino acids. The CDR3 protein is CASSQQSGRTEAFF. The sequenced part of the CDR3 DNA is TGTGCCAGCAGCCAACAATCAGGGCGCACTGAA.

At least ten counts were recorded for this clone. The sequence runs out 3 residues before the end of the CDR3; the remainder is reconstructed from the germline J gene. The chain joins TRBV12-5 to TRBJ2-7, with a tentative D call TRBD2 (5 bases). From germline, CDR1 is LGHNT and CDR2 FRNRAP. Trimming pared 3 bases from V and 0 bases from J, leaving 15 bases between. This CDR3 has 16 amino acids. The CDR3 protein is CASGFSLGLGSYEQYF. The DNA read from the CDR3 is TGTGCTAGTGGTTTTAGCCTAGGACTGGGCTCCTACGAG.

This clone was recorded at least ten times. Read coverage stops 3 residues before the CDR3 terminus; the germline J gene supplies the remainder. The chain employs TRBV5-1 and TRBJ2-1, with 10 nucleotides matching TRBD1. The CDR3 covers 16 residues. Unmatched junction bases numbered 7, after V lost 5 bases and J lost 2 bases. The germline gives CDR1 SGHRS, CDR2 YFSETQ. The CDR3 is CASSLPGTGAYNEQFF. CDR3 bases read: TGCGCCAGCAGTTTACCCGGGACAGGGGCCTACAATGAG. Variable domain in full (rest from reference TRBV5-1 and TRBJ2-1): KAGVTQTPRYLIKTRGQQVTLSCSPISGHRSVSWYQQTPGQGLQFLFEYFSETQRNKGNFPGRFSGRQFSNSRSEMNVSTLELGDSALYLCASSLPGTGAYNEQFFGPGTRLTVL.

This clone was picked up many times. The read finishes 3 residues shy of the CDR3 end, and the germline J gene is used to complete it. J is TRBJ2-3 and V is TRBV6-2 or TRBV6-3; TRBD2 matches at 7 bases. CDR3 length: 17 residues. CDR1 MNHEY and CDR2 SVGEGT come from the germline V gene. Trimming cost V 5 bases and J 2 bases; bases outside gene matches: 13. CDR3: CASSKTSFAGDTDTQYF. The CDR3 bases that were read are TGTGCCAGCAGTAAGACCTCCTTTGCGGGAGACACAGATACG.

This clone has a count of ten or more. The missing CDR3 end, 3 residues past where the read stops, is filled in from the germline J gene. This chain joins TRBV12-5 and TRBJ2-1; 7 nucleotides agree with TRBD2. The CDR3 loop spans 14 amino acids. Losses at the gene ends were 3 bases for V and 5 bases for J; bases not matched to a gene: 4. The germline V gene has CDR1 LGHNT and CDR2 FRNRAP. CDR3 amino acids: CASGFGSGHNEQFF. The sequenced part of the CDR3 DNA is TGTGCTAGTGGTTTCGGTAGCGGGCACAATGAG.

This clone was picked up many times. The read ends 3 residues early relative to the CDR3; the germline J gene fills the gap. The chain employs TRBV19 and TRBJ2-1, with TRBD2 matching 12 bases. Germline trimming cut 2 bases from V and 9 bases from J; bases unmatched to any gene: 8. The germline CDR1 and CDR2 sequences are LNHDA and SQIVND (reference sequence). This CDR3 has 16 amino acids. The sequenced part of the CDR3 DNA is TGTGCCAGTAGTATATCCCCGCTAGCGGGAGGGAGTGAG. Protein sequence: CASSISPLAGGSE. The full CDR3 protein reads CASSISPLAGGSEQFF.

This clone was seen ten or more times. The CDR3 goes on 3 residues after the read ends, and that part is filled in from the germline J gene. The V and J genes are TRBV7-9 and TRBJ1-2, with D maybe TRBD1 (5 bases). Germline CDR1 SEHNR, CDR2 FQNEAQ (reference sequence). Trimming took 6 bases from V and 4 from J, leaving 18 bases between them. The CDR3 spans 15 residues. The CDR3 sequence: CASSSDSANSYGYTF. Incomplete CDR3 DNA: TGTGCCAGCAGTTCAGACAGCGCCAATTCCTATGGC.